Listed here are 19 T cell receptor beta chains from one sample, sequenced in a study of memory CD4+ T cells and cytomegalovirus serostatus. The sort gate was single viable CD3+CD4+CD8-CD45RO+ cells for memory CD4+ T cells. Libraries were prepared by immunoSEQ multiplex PCR; TCRdb keeps only in-frame clonotypes and omits some of them. The sample holds roughly 39,000 clones; over 65% are singletons and the top ten take 0.7% to 0.8%. Sequencing input: memory CD4+ T cells from blood. The receptors were gathered from an adult in good health and CMV-seronegative.

The chain uses TRBV29-1 and TRBJ2-3; TRBD1 matches at 8 bases. Trimming removed 4 bases from V and 4 bases from J; junction bases left unmatched: 10. Germline assignment: CDR1 SQVTM and CDR2 ANQGSEA. The CDR3 spans 15 residues. CDR3 amino acids: CSVVGGPGGPDTQYF. CDR3 coding DNA: TGCAGCGTTGTGGGGGGACCAGGGGGCCCAGATACGCAGTATTTT.

The J gene is TRBJ1-6, the V gene TRBV7-9; D might be TRBD1 (6 bases). V was clipped by 5 bases and J by 8 bases, with 10 bases between them. The CDR3 loop spans 13 amino acids. Germline V gene data show CDR1 as SEHNR and CDR2 as FQNEAQ (reference sequence). CDR3 residues: CASSRYRDSPLHF. DNA of the CDR3: TGTGCCAGCAGCCGTTACAGGGATTCACCCCTCCACTTT.

The chain is built from TRBV5-4 and TRBJ2-3, with no clear D. This CDR3 region has 13 residues. Germline CDR1 reads SGHNT; CDR2 reads YYREEE (reference sequence). V was trimmed by 5 bases and J by 0 bases, leaving 7 bases between them. CDR3: CASRGYSTDTQYF. Written as DNA, the CDR3 is TGTGCCAGCAGGGGCTACAGCACAGATACGCAGTATTTT.

In its sample, this clone is medium-sized. The chain combines TRBV7-9 with TRBJ1-2; no definite D call. From germline, CDR1 is SEHNR and CDR2 FQNEAQ (reference sequence). Between the trimmed V and J ends, which lost 2 bases and 4 bases, there was a span of 14 bases. The CDR3 is 15 residues long. The CDR3 sequence is CASSLSVGSPYGYTF. In nucleotides, the CDR3 is TGTGCCAGCAGCTTATCCGTTGGTTCCCCCTATGGCTACACCTTC.

This chain connects TRBV7-2 to TRBJ2-3, with 11 bases matching TRBD2. The CDR3 has 15 amino acids. CDR1 and CDR2 from the germline V gene are SGHTA and FQGNSA. Trimming took 5 bases from V and 4 from J; bases not matched to a gene: 5. CDR3 nucleotide sequence: TGTGCCAGCAGCCCTAGCGGGGGGACCGCAGATACGCAGTATTTT. Translating it yields CASSPSGGTADTQYF. Together with reference TRBV7-2 and TRBJ2-3, the CDR3 gives the full variable domain: GAGVSQSPSNKVTEKGKDVELRCDPISGHTALYWYRQSLGQGLEFLIYFQGNSAPDKSGLPSDRFSAERTGGSVSTLTIQRTQQEDSAVYLCASSPSGGTADTQYFGPGTRLTVL.

The rearrangement uses TRBV30 and TRBJ1-6; D may be TRBD1 (5 bases). The length of the CDR3 is 15 residues. Germline V gives CDR1 GTSNPN, CDR2 SVGIG (reference sequence). Trimming pared 4 bases from V and 0 bases from J, leaving 10 bases between. The CDR3 region has the DNA TGTGCCTGGACCCGACAGACCTCCTATAATTCACCCCTCCACTTT. Protein sequence: CAWTRQTSYNSPLHF.

The CDR3 DNA is TGTGCCAGCAGCTTAAGAGAGGGGGCTGAAGCTTTCTTT. Encoded protein: CASSLREGAEAFF. The chain joins TRBV7-3 to TRBJ1-1; possibly TRBD1 for D (6 bases). V was pared by 1 base and J by 6 bases, with 9 bases between. Germline-derived CDR1 and CDR2 are SGHTA and FQGTGA. The CDR3 has 13 residues.

This clone was observed a few times. The J gene is TRBJ2-7, the V gene TRBV5-4; 9 nucleotides line up with TRBD2. CDR1 is SGHNT, CDR2 YYREEE, per germline (reference sequence). There are 15 residues in the CDR3. V dropped 3 bases and J dropped 7; count of bases not matched to a gene: 11. The CDR3: CASSYPSGASREQYF. CDR3 DNA: TGTGCCAGCAGCTATCCTAGCGGGGCCTCTAGAGAGCAGTACTTC.

V and J are TRBV19 and TRBJ1-5; D is perhaps TRBD1 (5 bases). Between the trimmed V and J ends, which lost 2 bases and 7 bases, there was a span of 15 bases. The CDR3 totals 15 residues. CDR1 is LNHDA and CDR2 is SQIVND in the germline V gene (reference sequence). In DNA, the CDR3 is TGTGCCAGTAGTATAACTGGGGCAGCTACACAGCCCCAGCATTTT. The encoded protein is CASSITGAATQPQHF.

The chain uses TRBV5-1 and TRBJ2-1; the match to TRBD2 covers 11 bases. This CDR3 region has 17 residues. Germline V lookup: CDR1 SGHRS, CDR2 YFSETQ. V gave up 4 bases and J gave up 0 bases; unmatched junction bases: 6. DNA for the CDR3: TGCGCCAGCAGCAGGGGACTAGCGGATTCCTCCTACAATGAGCAGTTCTTC. Its protein is CASSRGLADSSYNEQFF.

The chain carries TRBV7-9 and TRBJ1-1; D unclear. The CDR3 is 12 residues long. Germline-derived CDR1 and CDR2 are SEHNR and FQNEAQ (reference sequence). V was shortened by 7 bases and J by 5 bases, with 11 bases between the two germline ends. The CDR3 reads CASTRLATEAFF. The CDR3 bases are TGTGCCAGCACCCGACTTGCAACTGAAGCTTTCTTT.

This chain links TRBV9 with TRBJ2-5, with a weak D call TRBD2 (5 bases). Trimming took off 4 bases at V and 4 bases at J, with 17 bases between the two ends. The germline V gene encodes CDR1 SGDLS and CDR2 YYNGEE. This CDR3 is built from 15 residues. The CDR3 protein is CASSPFGEAGETQYF. The CDR3 DNA reads as TGTGCCAGCAGCCCGTTCGGGGAAGCCGGAGAGACCCAGTACTTC.

The chain combines TRBV2 with TRBJ1-4; D remains unclear. Trimming removed 4 bases at V and 2 bases at J, with 8 bases between. Germline CDR1 is SNHLY and CDR2 is FYNNEI. The CDR3 has 14 amino acids. The CDR3 loop reads CASSGTRTNEKLFF. In nucleotides, the CDR3 is TGTGCCAGCAGTGGGACTCGGACTAATGAAAAACTGTTTTTT.

The chain carries TRBV29-1 and TRBJ1-4; D perhaps matches TRBD1 (6 bases). The CDR3 length is 13 residues. Deletions cut 4 bases from V and 8 bases from J, with 14 bases between. CDR1 and CDR2 from the germline V gene are SQVTM and ANQGSEA. The CDR3 here is CSVVGRGGEKLFF. The CDR3, as DNA: TGCAGCGTTGTTGGCAGGGGTGGAGAAAAACTGTTTTTT.

This chain links TRBV11-1 with TRBJ2-2; D could derive from TRBD1 or TRBD2 (5 bases each). Germline V gene data show CDR1 as SGHAT and CDR2 as FQDESV (reference sequence). V dropped 4 bases and J dropped 7 bases, with 7 bases sitting between them. The CDR3 sequence is 12 residues long. Here the CDR3 DNA reads TGTGCCAGCAGCTGGGACCGCGGGGAGCTGTTTTTT. Its protein is CASSWDRGELFF.

The chain carries TRBV30 and TRBJ1-2; D may be TRBD1 (5 bases). V was clipped by 3 bases and J by 7 bases, with 15 bases between them. In germline, CDR1 is GTSNPN, CDR2 SVGIG (reference sequence). This CDR3 has 13 residues. The CDR3 sequence is CAWRGKGAGGYTF. CDR3 DNA: TGTGCCTGGAGGGGAAAAGGGGCCGGTGGCTACACCTTC.

The V and J genes are TRBV5-5 and TRBJ1-4, with D maybe TRBD1 (5 bases). The CDR3 is made up of 15 amino acids. Trimming cost V 1 base and J 8 bases, with 15 bases left between them. In germline, CDR1 is SGHKS, CDR2 YYEKEE (reference sequence). CDR3 amino acids: CASSLIAGFGEKLFF. CDR3 in DNA: TGTGCCAGCAGCTTGATTGCAGGGTTTGGGGAAAAACTGTTTTTT.

This chain connects TRBV19 to TRBJ1-1; 7 bases map to TRBD1. V shed 5 bases and J 8 bases; nucleotides not matched to a gene: 11. CDR1 LNHDA and CDR2 SQIVND come from the germline V gene (reference sequence). CDR3 length: 14 amino acids. CDR3 DNA sequence: TGTGCCAGTAGTCAGACAGGGTTAAGCCTGGAAGCTTTCTTT. Translation: CASSQTGLSLEAFF.

The chain joins TRBV5-1 to TRBJ2-3; 7 bases map to TRBD2. The CDR3 sequence is 16 residues long. CDR1 SGHRS and CDR2 YFSETQ come from the germline V gene. With V trimmed by 3 bases and J by 1 base, 8 bases remained unmatched. CDR3 sequence (DNA): TGCGCCAGCAGCTCTATAAGCGGGGCCCGCACAGATACGCAGTATTTT. Its protein is CASSSISGARTDTQYF. The full variable domain, with the rest looked up from reference TRBV5-1 and TRBJ2-3, is KAGVTQTPRYLIKTRGQQVTLSCSPISGHRSVSWYQQTPGQGLQFLFEYFSETQRNKGNFPGRFSGRQFSNSRSEMNVSTLELGDSALYLCASSSISGARTDTQYFGPGTRLTVL.